The rows below give T cell receptor beta chains drawn from one sample of a study of T-cell memory formation after mild COVID-19. From the 5' RACE reads, TCRdb called clonotypes with MiXCR, one entry per CDR3 protein. Of hundreds of thousands of distinct CDR3 sequences in the sample, roughly 15% are singletons; the top ten hold 20% to 25%. Sequenced: PBMCs or a T cell subset sorted from them (not recorded which). These TCRs come from a man aged 18-30 years who had mild COVID-19 (a few samples of this study predate the infection). Cell type and time point are not known. CDR3s include the opening cysteine and the closing phenylalanine or tryptophan. D genes are given only for firm matches. Rows give clone size only sometimes, using once, few, many, or a class for an expanded clone.

d_gene,v_gene,abundance,j_gene,CDR3nt,CDR3aa
TRBD2,TRBV5-1,many,TRBJ2-5,TGCGCCAGCAGCTTGGAGGGCGGGGGAGAGACCCAGTACTTC,CASSLEGGGETQYF
.,TRBV6-5,few,TRBJ2-7,TGTGCCAGCAGTTACCAGCAGGGGGGGGCCTACGAGCAGTACTTC,CASSYQQGGAYEQYF
TRBD2,TRBV5-4,.,TRBJ2-3,TGTGCCAGCAGCTTTGGGCGGGGGGGCACAGATACGCAGTATTTT,CASSFGRGGTDTQYF
TRBD2,TRBV30,.,TRBJ2-1,TGTGCCTGGAGCCGGGGACTAGCGATCAATGAGCAGTTCTTC,CAWSRGLAINEQFF
.,TRBV3-1,.,TRBJ1-2,TGTGCCAGCAGCCCCCCAAGCCGCCAAGTTTCTAACTATGGCTACACCTTC,CASSPPSRQVSNYGYTF
.,TRBV4-1,many,TRBJ2-5,TGCGCCAGCAGCCGTAGTACCAGTGGATCGGAGACCCAGTACTTC,CASSRSTSGSETQYF
TRBD1,TRBV5-1,.,TRBJ1-2,TGCGCCAGCAGCATCGGACAGGCGTTCGATGGCTACACCTTC,CASSIGQAFDGYTF
.,TRBV6-6,few,TRBJ1-6,TGTGCCAGCAGGCAGGGAGATAATTCACCCCTCCACTTT,CASRQGDNSPLHF
.,TRBV7-2,.,TRBJ1-2,TGTGCCAGCAGCGGACACTCAAGGGGTGGCTACACCTTC,CASSGHSRGGYTF
.,TRBV21-1,.,TRBJ2-1,TGTGCCAGCGGTCGGGGGTTGGTTTACAATGAGCAGTTCTTC,CASGRGLVYNEQFF
.,TRBV28,few,TRBJ1-2,TGTGCCAGCACCCCCCCCGGTGGCAGGGGCTATGGCTACACCTTC,CASTPPGGRGYGYTF
.,TRBV11-1,.,TRBJ2-5,TGTGCCAGCAGCCCCGGGTTCGGGGGCCAGGGAGAGACCCAGTACTTC,CASSPGFGGQGETQYF
.,TRBV4-2,many,TRBJ2-3,TGTGCCAGCAGCCAAGATTGGGGGGCGACAGATACGCAGTATTTT,CASSQDWGATDTQYF
TRBD1,TRBV7-9,few,TRBJ2-2,TGTGCCAGCAGCCCCCGGACAGGCATAGGCGCCGGGGAGCTGTTTTTT,CASSPRTGIGAGELFF
.,TRBV7-9,few,TRBJ2-1,TGTGCCAGCAGCCCCGTCGGCGTGCGTTACAATGAGCAGTTCTTC,CASSPVGVRYNEQFF
TRBD2,TRBV4-2,few,TRBJ2-1,TGTGCCAGCAGCCAAGCCGGGACTAGCGTGAATGAGCAGTTCTTC,CASSQAGTSVNEQFF
TRBD2,TRBV7-2,.,TRBJ2-3,TGTGCCAGCAGGAGCGGGGCTAGCACAGATACGCAGTATTTT,CASRSGASTDTQYF
.,TRBV6-2/TRBV6-3,many,TRBJ2-7,TGTGCCAGCGATAACGGCTCCTACGAGCAGTACTTC,CASDNGSYEQYF
.,TRBV12-3/TRBV12-4,.,TRBJ2-5,TGTGCCAGCAGTATCTCGGGTAGGGGGGAGACCCAGTACTTC,CASSISGRGETQYF
.,TRBV12-3/TRBV12-4,many,TRBJ2-1,TGTGCCAGCAGTTTTGGTGGCGGGGAGCAGTTCTTC,CASSFGGGEQFF
TRBD1,TRBV6-2/TRBV6-3,few,TRBJ1-4,TGTGCCAGCAGACCGGACAGGGAAGGCGCTGAAAAACTGTTTTTT,CASRPDREGAEKLFF
TRBD1,TRBV4-1,.,TRBJ1-2,TGCGCCAGCAGCCAGCCGGGACAGGGGGCGAATGGCTACACCTTC,CASSQPGQGANGYTF
TRBD2,TRBV5-1,many,TRBJ2-7,TGCGCCAGCAGCTCTGGGCCTAGCGGGGGGCGCTACGAGCAGTACTTC,CASSSGPSGGRYEQYF
.,TRBV27,few,TRBJ1-1,TGTGCCAGCAGTAATGGGGTTATCGGCACTGAAGCTTTCTTT,CASSNGVIGTEAFF
.,TRBV6-2/TRBV6-3,.,TRBJ2-7,TGTGCCAGCAGTTACTCATTCAGGTACGAGCAGTACTTC,CASSYSFRYEQYF
TRBD2,TRBV27,.,TRBJ2-3,TGTGCCAGCAGTCGCCGGACTAGCGGGGGGGCGGCGGATACGCAGTATTTT,CASSRRTSGGAADTQYF
TRBD1,TRBV5-1,.,TRBJ1-2,TGCGCCAGCAGCTTGGAAGGGACAGGGAGAGGCTACACCTTC,CASSLEGTGRGYTF
TRBD1,TRBV20-1,many,TRBJ1-2,TGCAGTGCAACCGGACAGGGCTATGGCTACACCTTC,CSATGQGYGYTF
TRBD1,TRBV12-3/TRBV12-4,few,TRBJ2-4,TGTGCCAGCAAGCACGAAGGACAGGGCGTTCTGTGGAACATTCAGTACTTC,CASKHEGQGVLWNIQYF
.,TRBV19,.,TRBJ1-5,TGTGCCAGTAGTATAGTTCCGTCGAATCAGCCCCAGCATTTT,CASSIVPSNQPQHF
.,TRBV5-1,.,TRBJ2-7,TGCGCCAGCAGCTTTCGGCGGGGATCTTCCTACGAGCAGTACTTC,CASSFRRGSSYEQYF
TRBD2,TRBV3-1,.,TRBJ2-5,TGTGCCAGCAGCTCTGGACTAGCGGCGGTTCAAGAGACCCAGTACTTC,CASSSGLAAVQETQYF
TRBD2,TRBV12-3/TRBV12-4,few,TRBJ2-3,TGTGCCAGCAGGGGACTAGCGGGCGTCCTTAGCACAGATACGCAGTATTTT,CASRGLAGVLSTDTQYF
.,TRBV5-1,.,TRBJ1-6,TGCGCCAGCAGCTTTGTCGTACAGGGTTCACCCCTCCACTTT,CASSFVVQGSPLHF
.,TRBV7-3,few,TRBJ1-5,TGTGCCAGCAGCACCGATCCGGGGCAGCCCCAGCATTTT,CASSTDPGQPQHF
TRBD1,TRBV18,once,TRBJ2-5,TGTGCCAGCATGGGACAGGGTGAGACCCAGTACTTC,CASMGQGETQYF
.,TRBV2,.,TRBJ2-3,TGTGCCAGCAGTCTACAGGGAATGGGCACAGATACGCAGTATTTT,CASSLQGMGTDTQYF
TRBD1,TRBV4-1,few,TRBJ2-7,TGCGCCAGCAGCCTCCGGGACAGGGGGCGACCCTACGAGCAGTACTTC,CASSLRDRGRPYEQYF
.,TRBV7-9,few,TRBJ2-2,TGTGCCAGCAGCCCCCGGCCGAACACCGGGGAGCTGTTTTTT,CASSPRPNTGELFF
.,TRBV30,few,TRBJ2-3,TGTGCCTGGAGTGCTATCGGGGTCAGCACAGATACGCAGTATTTT,CAWSAIGVSTDTQYF
.,TRBV20-1,many,TRBJ1-2,TGCAGTGCTAGAGTGGGAGGGGGTAACTATGGCTACACCTTC,CSARVGGGNYGYTF
.,TRBV11-2,few,TRBJ2-5,TGTGCCAGCAGCCCCCGGTTGAGGGAGGAGACCCAGTACTTC,CASSPRLREETQYF
TRBD1,TRBV7-9,few,TRBJ2-1,TGTGCCAGCAGCTCCTGGGACAGGGAAGAAGGGCAGTTCTTC,CASSSWDREEGQFF
.,TRBV6-5,.,TRBJ1-1,TGTGCCAGCAGCCGCGCCCAGAACACTGAAGCTTTCTTT,CASSRAQNTEAFF
.,TRBV5-1,.,TRBJ1-6,TGCGCCAGCAGCTTGGTGGAACGGGCAGGAAGACGTTCACCCCTCCACTTT,CASSLVERAGRRSPLHF
TRBD2,TRBV5-8,.,TRBJ2-1,TGTGCCAGCAGCTTGGGGACTAGCCGAAATGAGCAGTTCTTC,CASSLGTSRNEQFF
.,TRBV15,.,TRBJ1-1,TGTGCCACCAGCCGGACGGGCACTGAAGCTTTCTTT,CATSRTGTEAFF
.,TRBV7-3,many,TRBJ1-6,TGTGCCAGCAGCCGGGAGACTAATTCACCCCTCCACTTT,CASSRETNSPLHF
.,TRBV6-5,.,TRBJ1-2,TGTGCCAGCAGTTACTCAGGCGACACAGCCAACTATGGCTACACCTTC,CASSYSGDTANYGYTF
.,TRBV27,few,TRBJ1-4,TGTGCCAGCAGAAAGGGAATCAATGAAAAACTGTTTTTT,CASRKGINEKLFF
TRBD1,TRBV10-2,few,TRBJ2-1,TGCGCCAGCAGCGATACCGGGACAGGGAACTACAATGAGCAGTTCTTC,CASSDTGTGNYNEQFF
.,TRBV3-1,many,TRBJ2-7,TGTGCCAGCAGCCAAGAACTAGCAGGACGGTCGTACTTC,CASSQELAGRSYF
.,TRBV19,.,TRBJ1-1,TGTGCCTCAACAAGAACGGATTGGGACACTGAAGCTTTCTTT,CASTRTDWDTEAFF